The source of this T cell receptor (beta chain) is a study of blood T cell repertoires in COVID-19. For the study at large: Nucleic acid was either cDNA or gDNA, and it came from T cells, B-cell-depleted T cells, or PBMCs.

Methods used by the authors: It was from reference gene primer amplification that nucleated cell counts were estimated. Clones were sequenced by immunoSEQ multiplex PCR, and TCRdb holds only the in-frame ones, with some missing. The V and J calls and clone size come from that table; D and trimming were worked out from the DNA. Of 250,000 to 350,000 clones in the sample, approximately 87% were seen once. Germline V gives CDR1 SGHNT, CDR2 YYREEE (reference sequence). Trimming stripped 3 bases from V and 4 bases from J, with 4 bases between. This CDR3 comprises 11 residues. Sequencing was carried out using peripheral blood. The clonotype originates from a woman between 50 and 59 years old who had recovered from COVID-19. This chain links TRBV5-4 with TRBJ1-2; D gene unclear. CDR3 residues: CASSSIYGYTF. CDR3 coding DNA: TGTGCCAGCAGCTCAATCTATGGCTACACCTTC.